The subject of this entry is one T cell receptor beta chain. Its antigen is undetermined. Combining a sample-barcoded 5' primer with a J-beta primer mix, a second PCR ran for roughly 7 to 12 cycles. Every individual sample yielded 2.5 million or more paired-end reads (each containing CDR3). Each CDR3 protein is one row after TCRdb ran MiXCR on the 5' RACE reads. This table has about 970,000 distinct CDR3 sequences, approximately 50% appearing once. Per-sample yields of isolated PBMCs were at least 7 million. The germline V gene encodes CDR1 MNHEY and CDR2 SVGAGI. The CDR3 is 13 residues long. The ends lost 6 bases at V and 5 bases at J; junction bases unmatched: 5. These data are taken from a study of blood T cells in healthy people across ages. The study's findings and limits: Naive T cell percentage showed a strong correlation with TCR beta diversity.

This rearrangement joins TRBV6-5 to TRBJ2-3; TRBD2 matches at 7 bases. This TCR was recovered from a woman in her sixties or seventies in good health. The sample comprised blood. CDR3 loop: CASRNIAGDTQYF. CDR3 DNA sequence: TGTGCCAGCAGGAATATAGCGGGAGATACGCAGTATTTT.